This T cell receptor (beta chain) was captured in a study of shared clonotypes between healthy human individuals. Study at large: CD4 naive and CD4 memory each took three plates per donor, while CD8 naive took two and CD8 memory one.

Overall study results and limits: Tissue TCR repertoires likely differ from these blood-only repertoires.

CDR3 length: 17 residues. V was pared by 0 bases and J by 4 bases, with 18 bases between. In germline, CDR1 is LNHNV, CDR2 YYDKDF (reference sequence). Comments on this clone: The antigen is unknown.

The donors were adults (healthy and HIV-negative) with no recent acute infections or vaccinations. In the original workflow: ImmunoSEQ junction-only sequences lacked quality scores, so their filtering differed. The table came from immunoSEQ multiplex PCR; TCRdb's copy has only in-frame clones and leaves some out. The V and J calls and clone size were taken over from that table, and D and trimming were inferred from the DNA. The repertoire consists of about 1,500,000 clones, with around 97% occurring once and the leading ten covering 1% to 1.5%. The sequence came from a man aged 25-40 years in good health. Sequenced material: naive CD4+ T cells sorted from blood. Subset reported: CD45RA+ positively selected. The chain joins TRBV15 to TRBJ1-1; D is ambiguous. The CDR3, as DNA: TGTGCCACCAGCAGAGAAAGCACTAGGATGGTTGGCACTGAAGCTTTCTTT. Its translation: CATSRESTRMVGTEAFF.